These 27 T cell receptor beta chains came from one sample sequenced in a study of blood T cell repertoires in COVID-19. Method: immunoSEQ multiplex PCR; TCRdb's copy keeps in-frame clones and lacks some. The data contain some 38,000 clones, around 85% of them seen just once; the ten biggest clones take up 4% to 6%. The sequencing sample was made of peripheral blood. Source of these receptors: a man aged 50-59 years with active COVID-19.

The chain uses TRBV10-2 and TRBJ2-1, with D unclear. The CDR3 spans 11 residues. Germline values: CDR1 WSHSY, CDR2 SAAADI. The germline V and J ends were trimmed by 6 bases and 5 bases, with 5 bases remaining between them. In nucleotides, the CDR3 is TGCGCCAGCAGCCCTAACAATGAGCAGTTCTTC. This encodes CASSPNNEQFF.

The chain uses TRBV12-3 or TRBV12-4 and TRBJ2-5; D ambiguous. The V end lost 3 bases, the J end lost 9 bases, and 14 bases lay between the germline ends. This CDR3 contains 13 residues. The CDR3 sequence: CASSFGGLTAQYF. In DNA, the CDR3 is TGTGCCAGCAGTTTTGGCGGTCTCACGGCCCAGTACTTC.

The J gene is TRBJ1-2, the V gene TRBV2; TRBD1 matches at 10 bases. The CDR3 consists of 13 residues. Germline CDR1 is SNHLY and CDR2 is FYNNEI. The J segment lost 2 bases and the V segment lost 7 bases, leaving 1 base of the junction unmatched. In nucleotides, the CDR3 is TGTGCCAGCATGGGACAGGGGAACTATGGCTACACCTTC. Translating it yields CASMGQGNYGYTF.

The table lists this clone with a few counts. This chain connects TRBV11-2 to TRBJ1-3, with D perhaps TRBD1 (6 bases). Trimming took off 4 bases at V and 0 bases at J, with 22 bases between the two ends. Germline CDR1 reads SGHAT; CDR2 reads FQNNGV. This CDR3 region has 19 residues. CDR3: CASSYRVTKQGSSGNTIYF. The CDR3 DNA is TGTGCCAGCAGCTATCGCGTTACAAAACAGGGTAGCTCTGGAAACACCATATATTTT.

This chain links TRBV6-6 with TRBJ2-5, with TRBD2 matching 14 bases. Germline V gene lookup returns CDR1 MNHNY and CDR2 SVGAGI (reference sequence). CDR3 size: 14 residues. The V gene end was trimmed by 6 bases and the J gene end by 5 bases; junction bases not matched to a gene: 2. The CDR3 region is CASRGTSGGETQYF. The CDR3, as DNA: TGTGCCAGCAGAGGGACTAGCGGGGGCGAGACCCAGTACTTC.

This chain joins TRBV10-3 and TRBJ1-4; D is perhaps TRBD1 (6 bases). This CDR3 is built from 14 residues. Germline CDR1 is ENHRY and CDR2 is SYGVKD. V was clipped by 4 bases and J by 2 bases, with 8 bases between them. CDR3 residues: CAISVQGTNEKLFF. In DNA form, the CDR3 reads TGTGCCATCAGTGTACAGGGTACTAATGAAAAACTGTTTTTT.

This sequence joins TRBV2 and TRBJ2-3; possible D gene TRBD2, 6 bases. In germline, CDR1 is SNHLY, CDR2 FYNNEI. The CDR3 has 11 residues. CDR3 in DNA: TGTGGAGGCGGGGTGGGAGATACGCAGTATTTT. This sequence encodes CGGGVGDTQYF.

The chain uses TRBV6-5 and TRBJ2-5, with TRBD1 as a possible D gene (6 bases). V lost 5 bases and J lost 0, with 10 bases in between. CDR3 length equals 14 residues. Germline V gene data show CDR1 as MNHEY and CDR2 as SVGAGI. The DNA of the CDR3 is TGTGCCAGCAGTCTTACAGGGCACCAAGAGACCCAGTACTTC. It codes for CASSLTGHQETQYF.

In its sample, this clone ranks as medium-sized (0.01 to 0.1%). V is TRBV7-9 and J is TRBJ1-4; possible D gene TRBD1, 5 bases. The ends were cut back, 10 bases at V and 5 bases at J, with 8 bases in the middle. Germline V gene lookup returns CDR1 SEHNR and CDR2 FQNEAQ (reference sequence). This CDR3 spans 11 amino acids. CDR3 sequence reads: CATYRNEKLFF. CDR3 coding DNA: TGTGCCACCTACAGGAATGAAAAACTGTTTTTT.

J is TRBJ2-1 and V is TRBV4-1; TRBD2 aligns across 9 bases. CDR1 and CDR2 (germline): MGHRA, YSYEKL. The CDR3 contains 15 residues. Unmatched junction bases numbered 11, after V lost 2 bases and J lost 12 bases. The CDR3 DNA sequence: TGCGCCAGCAGCCAAAATTCGCTAGCGGGGTGGTGGCAGTTCTTC. Protein sequence: CASSQNSLAGWWQFF.

The chain joins TRBV10-3 to TRBJ2-1, with TRBD2 matching over 8 bases. After removal of 8 bases from V and 6 bases from J, the junction contained 3 bases not matched to a gene. Germline-derived CDR1 and CDR2 are ENHRY and SYGVKD. This CDR3 has 12 residues. The CDR3 spells CAISGGANEQFF. The CDR3 DNA reads TGTGCCATCTCGGGGGGGGCCAATGAGCAGTTCTTC.

The chain carries TRBV19 and TRBJ2-7; 7 nucleotides align to TRBD1. The CDR3 has 14 residues. Germline assignment: CDR1 LNHDA and CDR2 SQIVND (reference sequence). V trimming: 5 bases; J trimming: 2 bases; junction bases outside the gene matches: 6. The CDR3 spells CASSPVGQAYEQYF. CDR3 coding DNA: TGTGCCAGTAGTCCAGTAGGACAGGCCTACGAGCAGTACTTC.

This chain connects TRBV7-2 to TRBJ2-7; maybe TRBD2 (6 bases). CDR1 and CDR2 from the germline V gene are SGHTA and FQGNSA. The ends were cut back, 5 bases at V and 6 bases at J, with 17 bases in the middle. The CDR3 runs 14 residues. CDR3 nucleotide sequence: TGTGCCAGCAGCGGATGGGACTCTCCCTTCGAGCAGTACTTC. It codes for CASSGWDSPFEQYF.

V gene TRBV11-2 combines with J gene TRBJ2-5; TRBD1 matches 9 bases. Trimming removed 5 bases from V and 3 bases from J; junction bases left unmatched: 4. CDR1 and CDR2 from the germline V gene are SGHAT and FQNNGV. The CDR3 has 14 residues. CDR3 sequence reads: CASSQGQGKETQYF. The CDR3 nucleotides are TGTGCCAGCAGCCAGGGACAGGGTAAAGAGACCCAGTACTTC.

V usage is TRBV24-1 and J usage is TRBJ2-1; 8 bases agree with TRBD1. Per the germline V gene, CDR1 is KGHDR and CDR2 is SFDVKD. The CDR3 is 17 amino acids. Losses at the gene ends were 2 bases for V and 1 base for J; bases not matched to a gene: 6. The CDR3 DNA sequence: TGTGCCACCAGTGATTCAACCGGGACAGGATCCTACAATGAGCAGTTCTTC. It yields the protein CATSDSTGTGSYNEQFF.

V is TRBV5-6 and J is TRBJ2-5, with 13 bases fitting TRBD2. Germline values: CDR1 SGHDT, CDR2 YYEEEE. With 4 bases clipped from V and 5 bases from J, the junction kept 8 bases outside the gene matches. This CDR3 has 16 residues. CDR3 DNA: TGTGCCAGCAGCCACGGGACTAGCGGGGCGAGGGAGACCCAGTACTTC. Translation: CASSHGTSGARETQYF.

This chain's CDR3 is CASTWGKGGTGELFF. CDR3 DNA sequence: TGTGCCAGCACCTGGGGAAAGGGGGGGACCGGGGAGCTGTTTTTT. The gene calls are TRBV2 and TRBJ2-2, with a possible D match to TRBD2 (7 bases). Germline CDR1 SNHLY, CDR2 FYNNEI. V was cut by 7 bases and J by 5 bases, with 17 bases left in between. This CDR3 has 15 amino acids.

CDR3 sequence reads: CAISELDRGVGEQFF. CDR3 nucleotide sequence: TGTGCCATCAGTGAATTAGACAGGGGGGTTGGTGAGCAGTTCTTC. The V gene is TRBV10-3, the J gene TRBJ2-1, with 9 bases matching TRBD1. Germline loops: CDR1 ENHRY, CDR2 SYGVKD. J gave up 9 bases and V 3 bases, and 9 bases lay outside the gene matches. The CDR3 is 15 amino acids.

The rearrangement links TRBV10-1 to TRBJ2-2; D may be TRBD1 (6 bases). Germline CDR1 WNHNN, CDR2 SYGVQD (reference sequence). The CDR3 has 14 amino acids. With 6 bases removed from V and 0 bases from J, the gap between germline ends came to 8 bases. The CDR3 region is CASRQGPNTGELFF. The CDR3 region has the DNA TGCGCCAGCAGACAGGGACCGAACACCGGGGAGCTGTTTTTT.

The gene calls are TRBV10-3 and TRBJ1-5, with 10 bases lining up with TRBD1. The CDR3 sequence is 16 residues long. Germline V lookup: CDR1 ENHRY, CDR2 SYGVKD. Germline trimming cut 6 bases from V and 2 bases from J; bases unmatched to any gene: 7. CDR3 protein: CAISSGQGIGNQPQHF. CDR3 coding DNA: TGTGCCATCAGCTCGGGACAGGGGATTGGCAATCAGCCCCAGCATTTT.

V usage is TRBV2 and J usage is TRBJ2-5; 9 positions match TRBD1. Germline V gene data show CDR1 as SNHLY and CDR2 as FYNNEI. This CDR3 spans 16 amino acids. V shed 3 bases and J 4 bases; nucleotides not matched to a gene: 9. CDR3 sequence: CASSDPRGQGVETQYF. CDR3 bases: TGTGCCAGCAGTGACCCGAGGGGACAGGGAGTAGAGACCCAGTACTTC.

The chain joins TRBV7-9 to TRBJ2-1; 13 bases align to TRBD2. CDR3 size: 15 residues. The V segment lost 5 bases and the J segment 9 bases; nucleotides outside the gene matches: 7. CDR1 SEHNR and CDR2 FQNEAQ come from the germline V gene (reference sequence). The CDR3 DNA follows: TGTGCCAGCAGCGTACTAGCGGGGGGGCCGGGTGAGCAGTTCTTC. It translates to CASSVLAGGPGEQFF.

The chain is built from TRBV15 and TRBJ1-1; D is perhaps TRBD1 (6 bases). Germline V gene lookup returns CDR1 LNHNV and CDR2 YYDKDF (reference sequence). The CDR3 extends over 17 amino acids. The germline V and J ends were trimmed by 1 base and 2 bases, with 17 bases remaining between them. The CDR3 loop reads CATSRGILQGSNTEAFF. As DNA, the CDR3 is TGTGCCACCAGCAGAGGGATCCTTCAGGGGTCAAACACTGAAGCTTTCTTT.

This chain uses TRBV12-3 or TRBV12-4 with TRBJ2-7; D may be TRBD2 (6 bases). Deletions cut 4 bases from V and 6 bases from J, with 13 bases between. The CDR3 loop spans 13 amino acids. The CDR3 DNA follows: TGTGCCAGCAGTTGGGGGAGGCTCGGCGAGCAGTACTTC. Translated: CASSWGRLGEQYF.

The gene calls are TRBV6-5 and TRBJ1-2, with unresolved D. CDR1 is MNHEY, CDR2 SVGAGI, per germline. The CDR3 runs 11 residues. V lost 10 bases and J 5 bases, leaving 11 bases between the germline ends. Written as DNA, the CDR3 is TGTGCCACCCGGTACAGTTATGGCTACACCTTC. Amino acid sequence: CATRYSYGYTF.

This rearrangement joins TRBV7-6 to TRBJ1-2, with 10 bases aligning to TRBD1. The trim removed 5 bases at V and 8 bases at J, leaving 11 bases unmatched. The CDR3 length is 15 residues. Germline V gene lookup returns CDR1 SGHVS and CDR2 FNYEAQ. The CDR3 DNA reads as TGTGCCAGCAGCCGGTTGGCCGGGACAGGGGACGGCTACACCTTC. It encodes CASSRLAGTGDGYTF.

This rearrangement joins TRBV11-2 to TRBJ2-3; D is perhaps TRBD2 (7 bases). Trimming left V 1 base short and J 5 bases short, with 19 bases between. The CDR3 is 17 amino acids. Germline CDR1 reads SGHAT; CDR2 reads FQNNGV. The CDR3 DNA follows: TGTGCCAGCAGCTTAGTTGTTGATGGGGGCGGGAGAGATACGCAGTATTTT. Its protein product is CASSLVVDGGGRDTQYF.